One sample yielded the 14 T cell receptor beta chains listed below, sequenced in a study of early T cells in non-severe SARS-CoV-2 infection (dated by TCRdb to the early 2020s). Libraries were built with 5' RACE. Sequenced on a NextSeq 500. TCRdb reanalyzed the raw reads on its own, using fastp at Q25 for trimming and MiXCR for clone calling, and kept in-frame beta chains. Entries that share a CDR3 protein sequence are merged under the most common genes and DNA. This sample lists some 9,500 distinct CDR3 sequences; around 4.8% were detected once. Roughly 9.7% of the sample rests with the top ten. Sequenced material: whole blood. Every receptor here comes from an adult who was a healthcare worker with PCR-confirmed SARS-CoV-2 infection or an uninfected control (not recorded which).

This clonotype was recorded at least ten times. V gene TRBV28 combines with J gene TRBJ1-2, with TRBD1 matching 8 bases. This CDR3 region has 16 residues. Per germline, CDR1 MDHEN and CDR2 SYDVKM. V lost 4 bases and J lost 7; bases outside the gene matches: 14. The CDR3 spells CASSSPSGTGTSGYTF. CDR3 coding DNA: TGTGCCAGCAGTTCCCCATCCGGGACAGGTACTAGTGGCTACACCTTC.

This clonotype came up a few times. The V and J genes are TRBV7-9 and TRBJ1-5; no clear D gene. Germline lookup yields CDR1 SEHNR and CDR2 FQNEAQ (reference sequence). V was pared by 3 bases and J by 6 bases, with 9 bases between. CDR3 length: 13 amino acids. Here the CDR3 reads CASSLDGPQPQHF. In DNA, the CDR3 is TGTGCCAGCAGCTTGGACGGGCCTCAGCCCCAGCATTTT.

As for this clonotype: No conserved phenylalanine or tryptophan ends this CDR3, so it is likely a read error. This chain joins TRBV20-1 and TRBJ2-3; tentatively, D is TRBD2 (5 bases). The CDR3 is made up of 15 amino acids. Germline V gives CDR1 DFQATT, CDR2 SNEGSKA (reference sequence). With 6 bases removed from V and 0 bases from J, the gap between germline ends came to 16 bases. The CDR3 DNA follows: TGCAGTGCCGCCCTCCGGGAAGCAAGCACAGATACGCAGTATTCT. Translation: CSAALREASTDTQYS.

This clonotype was detected many times. The chain combines TRBV6-2 or TRBV6-3 with TRBJ1-5; a possible D gene is TRBD1 (5 bases). This CDR3 spans 15 amino acids. The V end lost 2 bases, the J end lost 3 bases, and 11 bases lay between the germline ends. Germline CDR1 reads MNHEY; CDR2 reads SVGEGT. The CDR3 bases are TGTGCCAGCAGTTACGCCGGACAAGCCAATCAGCCCCAGCATTTT. The encoded protein is CASSYAGQANQPQHF.

Sample share makes this clonotype medium-sized. DNA of the CDR3: TGTGCCAGCAGTTACGTCCCGGGCAGTGGGGGAGTCTCTGGGGCCAACGTCCTGACTTTC. Protein sequence: CASSYVPGSGGVSGANVLTF. This chain joins TRBV6-2 or TRBV6-3 and TRBJ2-6, with D perhaps matching TRBD1 or TRBD2 (5 bases each). Per the germline V gene, CDR1 is MNHEY and CDR2 is SVGEGT. Deletions cut 2 bases from V and 0 bases from J, with 20 bases between. The CDR3 runs to 20 residues.

This clonotype was observed many times. In nucleotides, the CDR3 is TGTGCCATCAGTGACCCCACTAGCGGGATTAAGTCAGATACGCAGTATTTT. Translating gives CAISDPTSGIKSDTQYF. This rearrangement joins TRBV10-3 to TRBJ2-3, with TRBD2 identical over 10 bases. Per germline, CDR1 ENHRY and CDR2 SYGVKD. With V trimmed by 3 bases and J by 4 bases, 10 bases remained unmatched. This CDR3 region has 17 residues.

This clonotype was recorded at least ten times. This chain uses TRBV5-1 with TRBJ1-2; 7 nucleotides align to TRBD1. The CDR3 contains 14 residues. In germline, CDR1 is SGHRS, CDR2 YFSETQ. V lost 4 bases and J lost 4; bases outside the gene matches: 7. This chain's CDR3 is CASSLNQGGYGYTF. CDR3 nucleotides: TGCGCCAGCAGCCTGAACCAGGGGGGCTATGGCTACACCTTC. Full variable domain (remainder filled in from reference TRBV5-1 and TRBJ1-2): KAGVTQTPRYLIKTRGQQVTLSCSPISGHRSVSWYQQTPGQGLQFLFEYFSETQRNKGNFPGRFSGRQFSNSRSEMNVSTLELGDSALYLCASSLNQGGYGYTFGSGTRLTVV.

This clonotype was counted at least ten times. The chain carries TRBV3-1 and TRBJ2-3; D remains unclear. This CDR3 contains 13 residues. Trimming took off 4 bases at V and 4 bases at J, with 9 bases between the two ends. From germline, CDR1 is LGHDT and CDR2 YNNKEL (reference sequence). The CDR3 spells CASSRAGSDTQYF. DNA of the CDR3: TGTGCCAGCAGCCGGGCAGGTTCAGATACGCAGTATTTT.

The chain employs TRBV28 and TRBJ2-7; 8 positions match TRBD2. Germline-derived CDR1 and CDR2 are MDHEN and SYDVKM. The CDR3 is made up of 15 amino acids. V dropped 10 bases and J dropped 1; count of bases not matched to a gene: 12. The CDR3 protein is CANSVSGLGSYEQYF. CDR3 coding DNA: TGTGCCAACAGCGTTTCGGGACTAGGTTCCTACGAGCAGTACTTC.

This clonotype is labeled medium-sized. The chain recombines TRBV18 with TRBJ2-5, with D unresolved. V dropped 2 bases and J dropped 5 bases, with 9 bases sitting between them. Looked up from germline, CDR1 is KGHSH and CDR2 is LQKENI. This CDR3 region has 13 residues. CDR3 residues: CASSPGQTETQYF. The DNA for the CDR3 is TGTGCCAGCTCACCAGGGCAGACCGAGACCCAGTACTTC.

This clonotype is classed as large (0.1 to 1%). V usage is TRBV21-1 and J usage is TRBJ2-1. TRBV21-1 is a documented pseudogene. This CDR3 contains 19 residues. The CDR3 bases are TGTGCCAGCAGCAAACGTTTGGTGGTATTGACCCCCTCCTACAATGAGCAGTTCTTC. This codes for CASSKRLVVLTPSYNEQFF.

There are a few counts of this clonotype. The rearrangement uses TRBV12-3 or TRBV12-4 and TRBJ1-1; no firm D call. Trimming pared 6 bases from V and 2 bases from J, leaving 10 bases between. The CDR3 has 13 residues. CDR3 residues: CASRNRFNTEAFF. The CDR3 nucleotides read TGTGCCAGCAGGAATAGATTTAACACTGAAGCTTTCTTT.

In its sample, this clonotype was seen many times. The rearrangement joins TRBV12-3 or TRBV12-4 to TRBJ1-4; D not resolved. Trimming left V 3 bases short and J 7 bases short, with 9 bases between. The CDR3 sequence is 13 residues long. CDR3 nucleotide sequence: TGTGCCAGCAGTTTCTGGCAAGGTGAAAAACTGTTTTTT. As protein: CASSFWQGEKLFF.

This clonotype was counted many times. Germline and junction disagree at one end, which may indicate a read error. V is TRBV7-2 and J is TRBJ2-6, with D perhaps TRBD2 (6 bases). Germline V gene sequence: CDR1 SGHTA, CDR2 FQGNSA. The CDR3 totals 16 residues. The CDR3 bases are TGTGCCAGCACCTTAACAACCGGAGGGGGGGCCAACGTCCTGACTTTC. This codes for CASTLTTGGGANVLTF.